A selection of T cell receptor beta chains follows, all from one sample in a study of OX40 agonist ivuxolimab in advanced cancers. Profiled with immunoSEQ multiplex PCR; TCRdb holds only in-frame clones, not every one. This sample carries over 100,000 clones, roughly 95% of them seen once, and the ten largest clones take 0.15% to 0.17%. Source: CD4+ or CD8+ T cells sorted from blood, taken in a trial of the OX40 agonist ivuxolimab. The receptors were gathered from an adult with an advanced solid tumor such as melanoma, head and neck, liver or kidney cancer. Each CDR3 is given with its conserved first and last residue. The D gene is left open where the match is weak. Clone size is not always given. Where it is, it says once, few, many or a class for expanded clones.

TRBV5-8,-,TRBD2,TRBJ2-5,CASSGLAGGVETQYF,TGTGCCAGCAGCGGGCTAGCGGGAGGTGTAGAGACCCAGTACTTC
TRBV11-1,-,TRBD2,TRBJ2-7,CASSLGVRVAGLSYGQYF,TGTGCCAGCAGCTTAGGGGTCCGGGTAGCGGGACTGTCCTACGGGCAGTACTTC
TRBV4-2,-,TRBD1,TRBJ1-5,CASSQNDRVNQPQHF,TGTGCCAGCAGCCAGAATGACAGGGTGAATCAGCCCCAGCATTTT
TRBV6-5,-,TRBD1,TRBJ2-7,CASRTGEGGAYEQYF,TGTGCCAGCAGGACAGGGGAAGGAGGGGCCTACGAGCAGTACTTC
TRBV27,-,-,TRBJ2-7,CASRGSRTVFDEQYF,TGTGCCAGTAGGGGGAGCAGGACGGTCTTTGACGAGCAGTACTTC
TRBV21-1,-,-,TRBJ2-3,CASSNPNTDTQYF,TGTGCCAGCAGCAACCCAAACACAGATACGCAGTATTTT
TRBV28,-,-,TRBJ1-3,CASSLGDISGNTIYF,TGTGCCAGCAGCTTGGGGGACATCTCTGGAAACACCATATATTTT
TRBV29-1,-,TRBD1,TRBJ1-1,CSVDRGGMNTEAFF,TGCAGCGTCGACAGGGGCGGGATGAACACTGAAGCTTTCTTT
TRBV9,-,-,TRBJ1-2,CASSVGDTNYGYTF,TGTGCCAGCAGCGTAGGGGATACTAACTATGGCTACACCTTC
TRBV18,-,TRBD2,TRBJ2-7,CASSPRTSGRSYEQYF,TGTGCCAGCTCACCGCGGACTAGCGGGAGATCCTACGAGCAGTACTTC
TRBV18,-,TRBD1,TRBJ1-1,CASSRGQVATEAFF,TGTGCCAGCTCACGAGGACAGGTTGCCACTGAAGCTTTCTTT
TRBV5-6,-,-,TRBJ2-1,CASSLVQRLGNEQFF,TGTGCCAGCAGCTTAGTCCAGCGACTAGGGAATGAGCAGTTCTTC
TRBV10-3,-,-,TRBJ2-3,CAIGAPSTDTQYF,TGTGCCATCGGGGCGCCGAGCACAGATACGCAGTATTTT
TRBV25-1,-,-,TRBJ1-6,CASSDMRVSYNSPLHF,TGTGCCAGCAGTGATATGCGTGTCAGCTATAATTCACCCCTCCACTTT
TRBV6-6,-,TRBD1,TRBJ1-4,CASNPRGANEKLFF,TGTGCCAGCAACCCCAGGGGGGCTAATGAAAAACTGTTTTTT
TRBV19,-,TRBD1,TRBJ1-1,CASAVGATGENTEAFF,TGTGCCAGTGCGGTCGGGGCTACAGGGGAGAACACTGAAGCTTTCTTT
TRBV9,-,-,TRBJ1-2,CASSVGGSLYGYTF,TGTGCCAGCAGCGTCGGGGGTAGCCTCTATGGCTACACCTTC
TRBV28,-,-,TRBJ2-1,CASIPTGSASYNEQFF,TGTGCCAGCATTCCTACTGGGTCCGCTTCCTACAATGAGCAGTTCTTC
TRBV6-5,-,-,TRBJ1-5,CASTRTQGQPQHF,TGTGCCAGCACCCGGACGCAGGGGCAGCCCCAGCATTTT
TRBV28,-,-,TRBJ2-5,CASSLPFNRGIQYF,TGTGCCAGCAGCCTACCCTTTAACCGCGGGATCCAGTACTTC
TRBV7-2,-,TRBD1,TRBJ1-6,CASSVGLHRGPSPLHF,TGTGCCAGCAGCGTAGGCCTTCACAGGGGGCCTTCACCCCTCCACTTT
TRBV6-1,-,-,TRBJ1-2,CASSGRQANLYGYTF,TGTGCCAGCAGTGGGAGACAGGCAAACCTCTATGGCTACACCTTC
TRBV4-1,once,TRBD2,TRBJ2-5,CASSRLAGGEETQYF,TGCGCCAGCAGCCGGCTAGCGGGGGGTGAAGAGACCCAGTACTTC
TRBV9,-,-,TRBJ1-3,CASSPRLGSGNTIYF,TGTGCCAGCAGCCCCCGGCTTGGGTCTGGAAACACCATATATTTT
TRBV7-2,-,TRBD2,TRBJ2-7,CASSQRSGRSSYEQYF,TGTGCCAGCAGCCAAAGAAGCGGGAGGAGCTCCTACGAGCAGTACTTC
TRBV28,-,-,TRBJ2-1,CASGQPGLLQFF,TGTGCCAGCGGACAACCGGGACTTCTGCAGTTCTTC
TRBV18,-,TRBD1,TRBJ2-7,CASSMTGVSEQYF,TGTGCCAGCTCAATGACAGGGGTCAGCGAGCAGTACTTC
TRBV20-1,-,-,TRBJ2-1,CSAIRWEQFF,TGCAGTGCTATTCGGTGGGAGCAGTTCTTC
TRBV19,-,TRBD1,TRBJ2-7,CASSIDNRGYEQYF,TGTGCCAGTAGTATAGATAACAGGGGCTACGAGCAGTACTTC
TRBV6-6,-,TRBD1,TRBJ2-3,CASSYGTGGEYTQYF,TGTGCCAGCAGTTACGGGACAGGGGGCGAATATACGCAGTATTTT
TRBV5-1,-,TRBD2,TRBJ2-5,CASSSSGGLETQYF,TGCGCCAGCAGCTCTAGCGGGGGGCTTGAGACCCAGTACTTC
TRBV5-1,once,-,TRBJ2-3,CASSLGGARSTDTQYF,TGCGCCAGCAGCTTGGGAGGGGCGCGAAGCACAGATACGCAGTATTTT